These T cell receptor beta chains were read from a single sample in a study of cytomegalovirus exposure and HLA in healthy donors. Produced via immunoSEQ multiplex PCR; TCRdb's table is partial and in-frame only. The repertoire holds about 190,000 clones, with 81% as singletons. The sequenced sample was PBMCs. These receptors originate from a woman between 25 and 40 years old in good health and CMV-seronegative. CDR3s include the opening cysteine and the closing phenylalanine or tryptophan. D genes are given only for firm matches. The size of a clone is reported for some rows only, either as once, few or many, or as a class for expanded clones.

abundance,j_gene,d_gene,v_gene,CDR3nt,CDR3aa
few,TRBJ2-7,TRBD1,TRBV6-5,TGTGCCAGCGGACAGGGATACGAGCAGTACTTC,CASGQGYEQYF
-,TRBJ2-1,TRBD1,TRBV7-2,TGTGCCAGCAGTAGACAGGGCAATGAGCAGTTCTTC,CASSRQGNEQFF
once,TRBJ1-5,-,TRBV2,TGTGCCAGCAGTGAGGGCTCAAACTATCAGCCCCAGCATTTT,CASSEGSNYQPQHF
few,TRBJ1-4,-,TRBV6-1,TGTGCCAGCAGTGAACAGGGGCCGGCTGGACGTGAAAAACTGTTTTTT,CASSEQGPAGREKLFF
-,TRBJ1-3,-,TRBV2,TGTGCCAGCAGTAGCTTCTCTGGAAACACCATATATTTT,CASSSFSGNTIYF
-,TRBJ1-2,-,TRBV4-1,TGCGCCAGCAGCCAAGTCACGGGTAATGGGTATGGCTACACCTTC,CASSQVTGNGYGYTF
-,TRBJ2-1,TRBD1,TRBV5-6,TGTGCCAGCAGCTTGGCCGGGTACAGGGGAGATGAGCAGTTCTTC,CASSLAGYRGDEQFF
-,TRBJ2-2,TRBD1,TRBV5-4,TGTGCCAGCAGCTTGGAGGGGACAGGGTTCACCGGGGAGCTGTTTTTT,CASSLEGTGFTGELFF
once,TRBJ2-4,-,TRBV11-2,TGTGCCAGCAGCTGGGACGCACTAGCCAAAAACAGTCAGTACTTC,CASSWDALAKNSQYF
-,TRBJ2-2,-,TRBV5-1,TGCGCCAGCAGTTCAGGGCTTCCTACTAACACCGGGGAGCTGTTTTTT,CASSSGLPTNTGELFF
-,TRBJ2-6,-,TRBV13,TGTGCCAGCAGCTTAATGGAGGGGGCGACTGGGGCCAACGTCCTGACTTTC,CASSLMEGATGANVLTF
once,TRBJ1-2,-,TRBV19,TGTGCCAGCGCAGGGTACACCTCCAACTATGGCTACACCTTC,CASAGYTSNYGYTF
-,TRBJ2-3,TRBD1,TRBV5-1,TGCGCCAGCAGCTTGGTTTCCGGGACAGGGCCCACAGATACGCAGTATTTT,CASSLVSGTGPTDTQYF
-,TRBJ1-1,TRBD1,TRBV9,TGTGCCAGCAGCCAAACAGGGGGGAACACTGAAGCTTTCTTT,CASSQTGGNTEAFF